Each of the 3 T cell receptor beta chains below was sequenced from the same sample in a study of blood T cell repertoires in COVID-19. Sequencing was performed with immunoSEQ multiplex PCR; in TCRdb, only in-frame clones are kept and a portion is missing. Of roughly 260,000 clones in the sample, 80% to 90% were seen once. Sequences were obtained from PBMCs or T cells enriched from blood (not recorded which). The receptor source for this set is a woman between 45 and 60 years old who had recovered from COVID-19.

This clone was seen a handful of times. The chain recombines TRBV12-3 or TRBV12-4 with TRBJ1-1; D call uncertain. V dropped 2 bases and J dropped 7 bases, with 5 bases sitting between them. The CDR3 consists of 11 residues. The CDR3 DNA reads TGTGCCAGCAGTTTATTACTTGAAGCTTTCTTT. This encodes CASSLLLEAFF.

V usage is TRBV5-1 and J usage is TRBJ1-5; D is unresolved. The CDR3 consists of 15 residues. The V gene lost 0 bases and the J gene lost 0 bases, with 7 bases spanning the gap. The germline CDR1 and CDR2 sequences are SGHRS and YFSETQ. In DNA, the CDR3 is TGCGCCAGCAGCTTGGGTACAGTTAGCAATCAGCCCCAGCATTTT. Translation gives CASSLGTVSNQPQHF.

The chain joins TRBV6-5 to TRBJ1-1; weak D call: TRBD1 (5 bases). The V and J ends lost 2 bases and 3 bases respectively, with 10 bases between them. Per germline, CDR1 MNHEY and CDR2 SVGAGI. CDR3 size: 14 residues. CDR3 amino acids: CASSYRVGDTEAFF. The DNA for the CDR3 is TGTGCCAGCAGTTACAGGGTAGGGGACACTGAAGCTTTCTTT.